This T cell receptor beta chain is from a study of blood T cells in healthy people across ages. To note about this clonotype: Antigen: not known.

Alongside a J-beta primer mix, a sample-barcoded 5' primer served in a second PCR lasting roughly 6 to 11 cycles. TCRdb analysed the 5' RACE reads with MiXCR anew, one entry per CDR3 protein. The sample holds 780,000 or so distinct CDR3 sequences, more than 50% seen once. Findings and caveats of the study: More naive CD4+ cells and higher diversity marked long-lived donors relative to aged donors. Unsorted PBMCs ruled out conclusive naive versus antigen-experienced comparison.

CDR1 and CDR2 (germline): SGHTA, FQGNSA. The CDR3 totals 14 residues. V lost 2 bases, J lost 2 bases, and 8 bases lay in between. Total RNA, at least 6 micrograms per sample, came from PBMCs. Sequencing was done on a sample of blood. This sequence originates from a man aged 40-49 years in good health. The chain links TRBV7-2 to TRBJ2-3; D unclear. The CDR3 DNA reads as TGTGCCAGCAGCTTAAGCCAACTCACAGATACGCAGTATTTT. It codes for CASSLSQLTDTQYF.